This T cell receptor beta chain stems from a study of blood T cell repertoires in COVID-19. Overall study: Specimens from acute and convalescent COVID-19 originated in the United States, Italy and Spain.

This clone was observed a single time. Measured with immunoSEQ multiplex PCR; TCRdb has only the in-frame clones, and not every one. The table includes over 95,000 clones, around 85% detected once. The CDR3 is made up of 15 amino acids. CDR1 is MNHEY, CDR2 SMNVEV, per germline (reference sequence). V shed 3 bases, J shed 5 bases, and the junction held 10 bases outside the gene matches. The clonotype comes from a human donor in a cohort sampled during active COVID-19. Sequences were obtained from peripheral blood. The V and J genes are TRBV27 and TRBJ2-7, with TRBD1 matching 7 bases. This CDR3 is CASSFMGQLLDEQYF. In nucleotides, the CDR3 is TGTGCCAGCAGTTTCATGGGACAGCTCTTGGACGAGCAGTACTTC.